The source of this T cell receptor beta chain is a study of identical twins. All donors comprised healthy Caucasians. This clonotype turned up a few times. Its antigen is undetermined. In TCRdb, the 5' RACE reads were re-called with MiXCR into one record per CDR3 protein. This sample carries about 720,000 distinct CDR3 sequences, 8.6% of them seen once, and the ten largest clones take 0.75% to 1%. Study-level findings and limits: Carriage of fewer insertions was seen in abundant cord blood beta clonotypes, whereas memory repertoires showed none.

The V end was cut by 1 base, the J end by 4 bases, with 12 bases between. This CDR3 spans 15 amino acids. The germline gives CDR1 SGHTA, CDR2 FQGNSA. The same sample was also studied in work on yellow fever vaccine responses in identical twins. Turning to that study: Vaccine-induced T cell responses in twins were reportedly observed to appear partly convergent, partly personalized.

The J gene is TRBJ2-3, the V gene TRBV7-2; D assignment may be TRBD1 or TRBD2 (6 bases each). This TCR derives from a woman aged 18 to 35 in good health. The sequenced sample was PBMCs. The CDR3 is CASSLVWGAADTQYF. The CDR3 coding sequence is TGTGCCAGCAGCTTAGTCTGGGGGGCGGCAGATACGCAGTATTTT.